This T cell receptor beta chain was recovered during a study of blood T cell repertoires in COVID-19. As for the study in general: Acute and convalescent COVID-19 specimens originated in the United States, Italy and Spain. T cells, B-cell-depleted T cells, or PBMCs provided the cDNA or gDNA that served as material.

Measured with immunoSEQ multiplex PCR; TCRdb has only the in-frame clones, and not every one. The sample holds roughly 260,000 clones; more than 90% are singletons and the top ten take under 3%. Seattle cases were enrolled at active infection and followed longitudinally. This receptor was identified in a person aged 18-30 years with COVID-19, enrolled during active disease. Source material: peripheral blood.

CDR3 nucleotide sequence: TGTGCCAGCAGTTACGGGGGCGCAGGCTATGGCTACACCTTC. Translated: CASSYGGAGYGYTF. V is TRBV6-6 and J is TRBJ1-2, with a tentative D call TRBD1 (6 bases). Trimming pared 2 bases from V and 4 bases from J, leaving 11 bases between. The CDR3 is 14 amino acids. Germline CDR1 MNHNY, CDR2 SVGAGI (reference sequence).